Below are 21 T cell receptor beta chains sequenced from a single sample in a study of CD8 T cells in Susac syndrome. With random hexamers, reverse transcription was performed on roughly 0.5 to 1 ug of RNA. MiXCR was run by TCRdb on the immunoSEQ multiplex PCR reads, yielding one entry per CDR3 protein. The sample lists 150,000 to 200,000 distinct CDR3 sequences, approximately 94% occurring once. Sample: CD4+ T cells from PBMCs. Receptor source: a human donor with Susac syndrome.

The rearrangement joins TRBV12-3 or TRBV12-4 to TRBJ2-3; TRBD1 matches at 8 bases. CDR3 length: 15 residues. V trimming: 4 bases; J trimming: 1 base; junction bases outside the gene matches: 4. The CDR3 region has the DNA TGTGCCAGCAGTTACGAGACAGGGGGCACAGATACGCAGTATTTT. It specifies CASSYETGGTDTQYF.

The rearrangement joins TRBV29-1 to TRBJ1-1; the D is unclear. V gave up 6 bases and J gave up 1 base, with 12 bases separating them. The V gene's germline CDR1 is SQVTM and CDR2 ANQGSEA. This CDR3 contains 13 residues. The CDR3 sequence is CSVGTAGNTEAFF. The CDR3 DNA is TGCAGCGTGGGCACAGCGGGGAACACTGAAGCTTTCTTT.

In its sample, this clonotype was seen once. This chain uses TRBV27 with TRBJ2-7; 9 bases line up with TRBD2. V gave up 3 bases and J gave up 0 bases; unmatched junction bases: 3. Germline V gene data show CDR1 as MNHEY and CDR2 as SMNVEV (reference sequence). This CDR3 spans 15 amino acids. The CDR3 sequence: CASSFQAGGSYEQYF. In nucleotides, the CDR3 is TGTGCCAGCAGTTTCCAAGCGGGGGGCTCCTACGAGCAGTACTTC.

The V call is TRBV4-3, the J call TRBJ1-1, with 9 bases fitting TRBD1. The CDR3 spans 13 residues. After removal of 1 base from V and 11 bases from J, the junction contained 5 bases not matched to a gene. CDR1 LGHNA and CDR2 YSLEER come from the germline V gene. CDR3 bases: TGCGCCAGCAGCCAAGGAAGGGACAGGGAGGCTTTCTTT. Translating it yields CASSQGRDREAFF.

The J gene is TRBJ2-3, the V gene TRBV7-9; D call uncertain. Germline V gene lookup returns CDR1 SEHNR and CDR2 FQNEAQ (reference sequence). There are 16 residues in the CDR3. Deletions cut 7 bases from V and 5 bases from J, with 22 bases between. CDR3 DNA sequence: TGTGCCAGCACCCGTCTCCGCCCCGGTCGCGGAGATACGCAGTATTTT. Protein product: CASTRLRPGRGDTQYF.

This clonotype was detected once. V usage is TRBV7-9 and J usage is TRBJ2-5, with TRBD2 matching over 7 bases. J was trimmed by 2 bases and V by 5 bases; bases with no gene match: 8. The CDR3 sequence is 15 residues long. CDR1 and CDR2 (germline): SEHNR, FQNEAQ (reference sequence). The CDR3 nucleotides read TGTGCCAGCAGCAAGCGATTAGCGGGTCAAGAGACCCAGTACTTC. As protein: CASSKRLAGQETQYF.

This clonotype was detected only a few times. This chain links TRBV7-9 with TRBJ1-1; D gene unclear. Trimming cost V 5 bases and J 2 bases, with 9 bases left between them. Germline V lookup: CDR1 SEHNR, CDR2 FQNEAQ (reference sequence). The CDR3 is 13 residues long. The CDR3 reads CASSRRGNTEAFF. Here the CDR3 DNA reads TGTGCCAGCAGCCGCCGGGGAAACACTGAAGCTTTCTTT.

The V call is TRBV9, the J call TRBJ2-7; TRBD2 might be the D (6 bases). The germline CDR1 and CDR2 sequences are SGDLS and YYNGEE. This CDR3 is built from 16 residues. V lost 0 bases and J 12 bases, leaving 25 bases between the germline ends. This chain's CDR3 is CASSVGPSASGSRLYF. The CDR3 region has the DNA TGTGCCAGCAGCGTAGGCCCAAGTGCGAGCGGGTCACGGCTGTACTTC.

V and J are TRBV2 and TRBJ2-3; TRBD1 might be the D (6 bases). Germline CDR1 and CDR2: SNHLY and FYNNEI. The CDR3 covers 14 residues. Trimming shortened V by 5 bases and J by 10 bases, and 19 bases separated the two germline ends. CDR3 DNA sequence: TGTGCCAGCAGTCCGGAGTCAGGGGAACTTTCGCAGTATTTT. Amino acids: CASSPESGELSQYF.

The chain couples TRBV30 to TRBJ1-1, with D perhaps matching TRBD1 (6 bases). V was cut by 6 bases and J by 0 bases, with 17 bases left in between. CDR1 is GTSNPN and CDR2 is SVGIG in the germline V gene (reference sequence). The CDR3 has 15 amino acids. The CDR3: CACIRGQLMNTEAFF. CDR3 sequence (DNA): TGTGCCTGTATTCGGGGACAACTCATGAACACTGAAGCTTTCTTT.

The CDR3 sequence: CASGSTGRVSYEQYF. The CDR3 bases are TGTGCTAGTGGTTCAACAGGGCGCGTCTCCTACGAGCAGTACTTC. The chain joins TRBV12-5 to TRBJ2-7, with D possibly TRBD1 on 6 matching bases. CDR1 and CDR2 (germline): LGHNT, FRNRAP. Trimming shortened V by 4 bases and J by 0 bases, and 13 bases separated the two germline ends. The CDR3 covers 15 residues.

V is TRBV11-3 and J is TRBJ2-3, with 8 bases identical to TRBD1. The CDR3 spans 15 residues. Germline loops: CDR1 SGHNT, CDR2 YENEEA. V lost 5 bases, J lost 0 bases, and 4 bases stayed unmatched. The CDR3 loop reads CASSQGQGSTDTQYF. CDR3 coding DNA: TGTGCCAGCAGCCAAGGACAGGGAAGCACAGATACGCAGTATTTT.

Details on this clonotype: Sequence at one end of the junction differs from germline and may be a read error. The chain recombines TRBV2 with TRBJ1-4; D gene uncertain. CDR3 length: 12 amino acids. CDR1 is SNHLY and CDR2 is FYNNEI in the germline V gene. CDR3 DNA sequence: TGTGCCAGCAGGGAAGATGGCGAAAAACTGTTTTTT. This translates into CASREDGEKLFF.

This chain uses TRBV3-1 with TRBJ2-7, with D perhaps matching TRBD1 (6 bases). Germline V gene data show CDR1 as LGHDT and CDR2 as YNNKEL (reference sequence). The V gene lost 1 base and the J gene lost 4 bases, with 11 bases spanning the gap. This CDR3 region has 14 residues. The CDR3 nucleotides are TGTGCCAGCAGCCAAGGGACAGCCGGGTACGAGCAGTACTTC. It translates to CASSQGTAGYEQYF.

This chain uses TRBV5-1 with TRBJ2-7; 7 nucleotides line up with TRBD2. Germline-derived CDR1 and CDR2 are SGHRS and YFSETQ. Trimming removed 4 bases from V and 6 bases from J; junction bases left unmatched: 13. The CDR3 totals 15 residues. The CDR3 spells CASSPRSREEGEQYF. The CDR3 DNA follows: TGCGCCAGCAGCCCGCGGTCTCGGGAGGAAGGCGAGCAGTACTTC. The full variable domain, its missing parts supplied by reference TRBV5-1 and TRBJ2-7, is KAGVTQTPRYLIKTRGQQVTLSCSPISGHRSVSWYQQTPGQGLQFLFEYFSETQRNKGNFPGRFSGRQFSNSRSEMNVSTLELGDSALYLCASSPRSREEGEQYFGPGTRLTVT.

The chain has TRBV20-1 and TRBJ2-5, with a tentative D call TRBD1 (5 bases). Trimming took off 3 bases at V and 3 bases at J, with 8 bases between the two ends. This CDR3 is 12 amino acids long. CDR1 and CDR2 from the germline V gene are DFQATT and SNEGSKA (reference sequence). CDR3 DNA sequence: TGCAGTGCTAGGGCCAGGGAAGAGACCCAGTACTTC. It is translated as CSARAREETQYF.

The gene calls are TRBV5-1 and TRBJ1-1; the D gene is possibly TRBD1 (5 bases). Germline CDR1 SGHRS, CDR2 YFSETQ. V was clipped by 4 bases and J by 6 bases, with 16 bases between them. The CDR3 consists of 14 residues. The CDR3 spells CASSRGDGKSEAFF. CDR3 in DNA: TGCGCCAGCAGCCGGGGGGACGGGAAGTCTGAAGCTTTCTTT.

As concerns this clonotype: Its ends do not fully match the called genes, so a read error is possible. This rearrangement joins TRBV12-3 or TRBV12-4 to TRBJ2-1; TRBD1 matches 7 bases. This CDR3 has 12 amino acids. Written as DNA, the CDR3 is TGTGCCACCGGAGCTGAGGGGGCCCCAGGTGGCTTC. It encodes CATGAEGAPGGF.

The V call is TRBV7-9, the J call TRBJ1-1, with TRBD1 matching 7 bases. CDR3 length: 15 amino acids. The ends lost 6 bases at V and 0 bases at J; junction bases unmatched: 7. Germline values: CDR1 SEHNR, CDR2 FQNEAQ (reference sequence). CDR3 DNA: TGTGCCAGCAGTTCCAGTGGACAGGTGAACACTGAAGCTTTCTTT. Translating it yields CASSSSGQVNTEAFF.

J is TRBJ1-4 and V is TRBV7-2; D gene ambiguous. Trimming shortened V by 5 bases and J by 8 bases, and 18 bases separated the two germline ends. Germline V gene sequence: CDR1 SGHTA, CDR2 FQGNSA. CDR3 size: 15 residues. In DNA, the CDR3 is TGTGCCAGCAGCCCCACCGGGCGAATGGAAGAAAAACTGTTTTTT. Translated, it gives CASSPTGRMEEKLFF.

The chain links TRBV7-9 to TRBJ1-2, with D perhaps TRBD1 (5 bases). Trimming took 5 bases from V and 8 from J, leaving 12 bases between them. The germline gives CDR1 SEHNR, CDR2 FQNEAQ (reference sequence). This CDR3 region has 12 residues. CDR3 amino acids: CASSVDSGGYTF. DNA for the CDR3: TGTGCCAGCAGCGTCGACAGCGGGGGCTACACCTTC.